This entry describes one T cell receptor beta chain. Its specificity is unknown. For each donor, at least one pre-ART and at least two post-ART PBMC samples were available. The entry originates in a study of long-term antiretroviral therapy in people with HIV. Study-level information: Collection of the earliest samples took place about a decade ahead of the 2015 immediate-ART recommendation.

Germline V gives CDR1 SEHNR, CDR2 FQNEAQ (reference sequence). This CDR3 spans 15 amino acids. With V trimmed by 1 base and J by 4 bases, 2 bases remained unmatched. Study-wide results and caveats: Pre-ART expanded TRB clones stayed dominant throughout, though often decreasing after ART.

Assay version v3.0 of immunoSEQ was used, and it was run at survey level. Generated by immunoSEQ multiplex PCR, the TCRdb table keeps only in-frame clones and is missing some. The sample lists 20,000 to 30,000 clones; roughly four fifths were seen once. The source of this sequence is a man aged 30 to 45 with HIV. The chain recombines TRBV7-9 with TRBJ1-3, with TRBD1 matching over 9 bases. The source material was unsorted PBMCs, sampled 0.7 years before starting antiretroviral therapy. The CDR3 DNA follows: TGTGCCAGCAGCTTAGGGGACAGGGCCGGAAACACCATATATTTT. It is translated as CASSLGDRAGNTIYF.